Presented here are 22 T cell receptor beta chains from one specimen sequenced in a study of T cells in Graves' hyperthyroidism and ophthalmopathy. Amplified TCR beta CDR3 regions derived from RNA transcripts. HTBI primers were the set used in a first-round RT-PCR of the TCR CDR3. TCRdb reanalysed the multiplex PCR reads using MiXCR and keeps one entry per CDR3 protein. The data show around 540,000 distinct CDR3 sequences, just over 45% seen once. Sequences were obtained from peripheral blood or thyroid tissue (not recorded which). These receptors were collected from a woman in her late teens or twenties with Graves' hyperthyroidism.

The chain joins TRBV25-1 to TRBJ1-6; no firm D call. V was trimmed by 5 bases and J by 10 bases, leaving 12 bases between them. Per germline, CDR1 MGHDK and CDR2 SYGVNS. CDR3 length equals 13 residues. This CDR3 is CASSLFGESPLHF. CDR3 sequence (DNA): TGTGCCAGCAGTTTATTTGGGGAATCACCCCTCCACTTT.

This sequence joins TRBV20-1 and TRBJ1-4, with D perhaps matching TRBD1 (5 bases). With 4 bases removed from V and 2 bases from J, the gap between germline ends came to 14 bases. The V gene's germline CDR1 is DFQATT and CDR2 SNEGSKA (reference sequence). The length of the CDR3 is 15 residues. This CDR3 reads CSATYPRETNEKLFF. The CDR3 nucleotides are TGCAGTGCTACCTACCCCAGGGAGACTAATGAAAAACTGTTTTTT.

The chain recombines TRBV7-9 with TRBJ2-5; D perhaps matches TRBD1 (5 bases). Trimming shortened V by 5 bases and J by 0 bases, and 10 bases separated the two germline ends. Per the germline V gene, CDR1 is SEHNR and CDR2 is FQNEAQ (reference sequence). This CDR3 spans 14 amino acids. The CDR3 bases are TGTGCCAGCAGCCATCAGGGAAACCAAGAGACCCAGTACTTC. It is translated as CASSHQGNQETQYF.

In its sample, this clonotype was seen a few times. The rearrangement joins TRBV6-5 to TRBJ1-1, with D unresolved. This CDR3 is built from 14 residues. Per germline, CDR1 MNHEY and CDR2 SVGAGI. The V end lost 0 bases, the J end lost 8 bases, and 13 bases lay between the germline ends. For the CDR3, the DNA is TGTGCCAGCAGTTACTCCGACACCCCACTCGAAGCTTTCTTT. This sequence encodes CASSYSDTPLEAFF.

The chain carries TRBV14 and TRBJ1-2, with no clear D. Per the germline V gene, CDR1 is SGHDN and CDR2 is FVKESK. The V gene lost 6 bases and the J gene lost 0 bases, with 17 bases spanning the gap. The CDR3 has 16 residues. The DNA of the CDR3 is TGTGCCAGCAGTCATCGCTCCCTACCCGCTAACTATGGCTACACCTTC. It specifies CASSHRSLPANYGYTF.

This chain joins TRBV24-1 and TRBJ1-2; D is uncertain. In germline, CDR1 is KGHDR, CDR2 SFDVKD. With 9 bases removed from V and 6 bases from J, the gap between germline ends came to 4 bases. CDR3 length: 9 residues. The CDR3 sequence: CATRDGYTF. CDR3 DNA: TGTGCCACCCGGGATGGCTACACCTTC.

Regarding this clonotype: The junction departs from germline at one end; a sequencing error may be responsible. J is TRBJ2-7 and V is TRBV10-3, with a weak D call TRBD2 (5 bases). Looked up from germline, CDR1 is ENHRY and CDR2 is SYGVKD. This CDR3 is built from 14 residues. CDR3 nucleotide sequence: TGTGCCAGCAGTGACTCGTCTAGCCGTTTAGAGCAGTACTTC. Protein: CASSDSSSRLEQYF.

The chain has TRBV12-3 or TRBV12-4 and TRBJ1-3; no clear D. The CDR3 covers 11 residues. Trimming pared 3 bases from V and 13 bases from J, leaving 10 bases between. The CDR3 spells CASSLSSRIYF. CDR3 nucleotide sequence: TGTGCCAGCAGTTTGTCGTCCCGAATATATTTT.

This clonotype was counted a few times. V and J are TRBV20-1 and TRBJ1-5, with a possible D match to TRBD1 (6 bases). Germline V lookup: CDR1 DFQATT, CDR2 SNEGSKA (reference sequence). The CDR3 covers 13 residues. Trimming stripped 3 bases from V and 5 bases from J, with 11 bases between. The CDR3: CSARGRTDQPQHF. In DNA form, the CDR3 reads TGCAGTGCTAGGGGAAGGACAGATCAGCCCCAGCATTTT.

The chain couples TRBV7-9 to TRBJ2-7, with D maybe TRBD2 (5 bases). This CDR3 contains 17 residues. Looked up from germline, CDR1 is SEHNR and CDR2 is FQNEAQ (reference sequence). The germline V and J ends were trimmed by 0 bases and 0 bases, with 15 bases remaining between them. Here the CDR3 reads CASSLALTVTSSYEQYF. CDR3 bases: TGTGCCAGCAGCTTAGCGCTAACAGTTACTAGCTCCTACGAGCAGTACTTC.

The J gene is TRBJ2-5, the V gene TRBV14; 9 bases are shared with TRBD2. The CDR3 has 16 residues. V shed 1 base and J 2 bases; nucleotides not matched to a gene: 5. The germline CDR1 and CDR2 sequences are SGHDN and FVKESK. This CDR3 reads CASSQVLAGYQETQYF. The CDR3 coding sequence is TGTGCCAGCAGCCAAGTTCTAGCGGGATATCAAGAGACCCAGTACTTC.

The chain uses TRBV7-6 and TRBJ2-7; 8 positions match TRBD2. The CDR3 length is 15 residues. Germline lookup yields CDR1 SGHVS and CDR2 FNYEAQ. V gave up 8 bases and J gave up 5 bases; unmatched junction bases: 14. CDR3 in amino acids: CASSPWTSKSNEQYF. CDR3 sequence (DNA): TGTGCCAGCTCACCCTGGACTAGCAAGTCCAACGAGCAGTACTTC.

The chain employs TRBV6-5 and TRBJ2-7; 9 bases line up with TRBD1. Trimming at V came to 6 bases and at J to 5 bases, leaving 17 bases not matched to a gene. Germline assignment: CDR1 MNHEY and CDR2 SVGAGI. This CDR3 is built from 17 residues. CDR3 in DNA: TGTGCCAGCAGCCCACCGCCCCCAGGACAGGGGAGACACGAGCAGTACTTC. Its protein is CASSPPPPGQGRHEQYF.

V usage is TRBV5-1 and J usage is TRBJ1-3; D is ambiguous. Trimming removed 1 base at V and 5 bases at J, with 7 bases between. The germline V gene has CDR1 SGHRS and CDR2 YFSETQ. This CDR3 has 13 amino acids. This CDR3 is CASSLQGRNTIYF. The CDR3 region has the DNA TGCGCCAGCAGCTTGCAAGGGCGAAACACCATATATTTT.

This clonotype has ten or more counts. The chain uses TRBV9 and TRBJ1-1; D gene uncertain. V lost 0 bases and J lost 4, with 7 bases in between. Germline loops: CDR1 SGDLS, CDR2 YYNGEE. The CDR3 length is 13 residues. CDR3 in DNA: TGTGCCAGCAGCGTAGGGAGCGGCACTGAAGCTTTCTTT. Residues: CASSVGSGTEAFF.

In this sample, this clonotype turned up a few times. The rearrangement links TRBV14 to TRBJ2-7, with 12 bases that match TRBD1. Unmatched junction bases numbered 4, after V lost 3 bases and J lost 4 bases. CDR1 is SGHDN and CDR2 is FVKESK in the germline V gene. This CDR3 has 15 amino acids. The CDR3 reads CASSHQGQGAYEQYF. For the CDR3, the DNA is TGTGCCAGCAGCCACCAGGGACAGGGGGCGTACGAGCAGTACTTC.

V usage is TRBV19 and J usage is TRBJ2-7; D may be TRBD2 (6 bases). Germline V gene lookup returns CDR1 LNHDA and CDR2 SQIVND (reference sequence). The CDR3 contains 13 residues. The ends were cut back, 4 bases at V and 7 bases at J, with 14 bases in the middle. The DNA of the CDR3 is TGTGCCAGTAGTACCGGGACTGAAGGTGAGCAGTACTTC. Protein: CASSTGTEGEQYF.

This clonotype was seen just once. The chain couples TRBV24-1 to TRBJ2-5; D is possibly TRBD1 (6 bases). This CDR3 is built from 15 residues. The V end lost 9 bases, the J end lost 3 bases, and 19 bases lay between the germline ends. Germline-derived CDR1 and CDR2 are KGHDR and SFDVKD. CDR3: CATPPRTEREETQYF. The DNA for the CDR3 is TGTGCCACCCCTCCTAGGACAGAGAGGGAAGAGACCCAGTACTTC.

This clonotype was detected ten times or more. A much bigger clone sits one base away, suggesting this may be a read error. V usage is TRBV2 and J usage is TRBJ2-7, with D hard to call. The CDR3 spans 12 residues. V was clipped by 3 bases and J by 1 base, with 4 bases between them. Looked up from germline, CDR1 is SNHLY and CDR2 is FYNNEI. CDR3 bases: TGTGCCAGCAGTGACAGGTCCTACGAGCAGTACTTC. Translation gives CASSDRSYEQYF.

This clonotype was recorded at least ten times. This rearrangement joins TRBV7-8 to TRBJ1-5; TRBD1 might be the D (5 bases). The V and J ends lost 5 bases and 7 bases respectively, with 15 bases between them. This CDR3 is built from 14 residues. The germline V gene has CDR1 SGHVS and CDR2 FQNEAQ. This CDR3 reads CASSRGAGGQPQHF. The CDR3 coding sequence is TGTGCCAGCAGCCGAGGGGCGGGAGGACAGCCCCAGCATTTT.

The chain uses TRBV7-9 and TRBJ2-7; the match to TRBD1 covers 8 bases. Trimming took 5 bases from V and 5 from J; bases not matched to a gene: 11. Germline values: CDR1 SEHNR, CDR2 FQNEAQ (reference sequence). CDR3 size: 15 residues. The CDR3 is CASSHLGQGPNEQYF. CDR3 sequence (DNA): TGTGCCAGCAGCCATCTCGGACAGGGTCCCAACGAGCAGTACTTC.

The genes are TRBV24-1 and TRBJ1-5; a weak D match, TRBD1 (6 bases). The CDR3 is 17 residues long. CDR1 and CDR2 (germline): KGHDR, SFDVKD. V was clipped by 3 bases and J by 0 bases, with 14 bases between them. CDR3 DNA: TGTGCCACCAGTGATGGTACAGGGAGTTATAGCAATCAGCCCCAGCATTTT. Its translation: CATSDGTGSYSNQPQHF.